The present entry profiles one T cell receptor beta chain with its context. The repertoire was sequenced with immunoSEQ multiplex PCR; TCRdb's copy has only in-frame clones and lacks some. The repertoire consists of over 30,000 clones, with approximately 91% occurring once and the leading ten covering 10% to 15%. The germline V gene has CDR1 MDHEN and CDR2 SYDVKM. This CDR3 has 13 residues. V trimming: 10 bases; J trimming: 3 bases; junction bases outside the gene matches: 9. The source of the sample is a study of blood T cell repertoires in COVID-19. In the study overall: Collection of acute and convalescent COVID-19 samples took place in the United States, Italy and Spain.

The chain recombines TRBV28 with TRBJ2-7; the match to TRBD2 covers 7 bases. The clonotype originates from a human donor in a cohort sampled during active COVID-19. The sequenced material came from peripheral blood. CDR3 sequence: CATGRIELYEQYF. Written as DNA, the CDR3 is TGTGCCACCGGGAGGATTGAGCTCTACGAGCAGTACTTC.